A single T cell receptor (beta chain) is shown here with its context. The CDR3 has 15 residues. The J segment lost 5 bases and the V segment lost 4 bases, leaving 7 bases of the junction unmatched. Germline V lookup: CDR1 SGHTA, CDR2 FQGNSA. The data were obtained in a study of beta chain features in type 1 diabetes. Expressed TCRB transcripts got sequenced, as all isolated RNA was reverse transcribed. Sequencing used immunoSEQ multiplex PCR; TCRdb keeps in-frame clones, though not all of them. The sample carries about 360,000 clones, around 13% recorded once. V usage is TRBV7-2 and J usage is TRBJ1-5, with 8 bases aligning to TRBD1. Sequences were obtained from naive CD4+ T cells from blood. This receptor was taken from a man aged 18 to 30 in good health. As DNA, the CDR3 is TGTGCCAGCAGCTACCGACAGGGGAGGGATCAGCCCCAGCATTTT. Encoded protein: CASSYRQGRDQPQHF.